This T cell receptor beta chain was identified in a study of blood T cell repertoires in COVID-19. Study summary: From the United States, Italy and Spain came samples of acute and convalescent COVID-19.

CDR3 length equals 14 residues. The germline CDR1 and CDR2 sequences are MNHEY and SVGAGI. Losses at the gene ends were 6 bases for V and 3 bases for J; bases not matched to a gene: 6. Repertoires were generated with immunoSEQ multiplex PCR, while TCRdb's copy carries only in-frame clones and drops some. The profile covers about 79,000 clones, with around nine tenths appearing a single time and about 4.5% taken by the ten largest. The sample comprised peripheral blood. The J gene is TRBJ1-1, the V gene TRBV6-5, with 8 bases identical to TRBD1. This clonotype originated in a man aged 45 to 65 with active COVID-19. CDR3 residues: CASRKGQGDTEAFF. The CDR3 nucleotides are TGTGCCAGCAGGAAAGGACAGGGAGACACTGAAGCTTTCTTT.